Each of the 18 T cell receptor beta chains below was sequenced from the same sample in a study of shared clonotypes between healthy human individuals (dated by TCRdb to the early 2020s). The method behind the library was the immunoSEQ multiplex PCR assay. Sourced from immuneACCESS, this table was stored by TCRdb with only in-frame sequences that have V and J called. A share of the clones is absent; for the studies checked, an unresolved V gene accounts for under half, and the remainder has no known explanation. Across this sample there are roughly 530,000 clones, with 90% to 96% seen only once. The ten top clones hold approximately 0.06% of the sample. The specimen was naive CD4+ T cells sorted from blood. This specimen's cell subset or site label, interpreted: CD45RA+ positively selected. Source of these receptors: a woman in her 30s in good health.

The CDR3 loop is CASSGGQTGANVLTF. The DNA of the CDR3 is TGTGCCAGCTCAGGCGGACAGACTGGGGCCAACGTCCTGACTTTC. This chain connects TRBV18 to TRBJ2-6, with D perhaps TRBD1 (6 bases). Germline V CDR1 and CDR2: KGHSH, LQKENI. This CDR3 has 15 residues. Trimming left V 5 bases short and J 2 bases short, with 10 bases between.

The CDR3 is CASRGLAGETQYF. The DNA for the CDR3 is TGCGCCAGCAGGGGACTAGCTGGGGAGACCCAGTACTTC. The V gene is TRBV5-1, the J gene TRBJ2-5, with 9 nucleotides matching TRBD2. CDR3 length equals 13 residues. The germline CDR1 and CDR2 sequences are SGHRS and YFSETQ. The trim removed 5 bases at V and 5 bases at J, leaving 4 bases unmatched.

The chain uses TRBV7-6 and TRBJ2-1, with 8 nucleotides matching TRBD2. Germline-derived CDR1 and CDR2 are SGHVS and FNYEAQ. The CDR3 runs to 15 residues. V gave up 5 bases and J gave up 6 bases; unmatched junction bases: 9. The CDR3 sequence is CASSLGLAGTNEQFF. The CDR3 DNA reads TGTGCCAGCAGCCTGGGGCTAGCGGGTACCAATGAGCAGTTCTTC.

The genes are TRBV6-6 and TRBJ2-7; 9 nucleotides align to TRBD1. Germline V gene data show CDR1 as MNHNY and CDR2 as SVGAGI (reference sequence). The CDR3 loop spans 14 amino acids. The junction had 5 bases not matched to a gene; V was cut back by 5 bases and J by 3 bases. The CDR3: CASSPGTGRYEQYF. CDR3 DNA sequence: TGTGCCAGCAGTCCGGGGACAGGGCGCTACGAGCAGTACTTC.

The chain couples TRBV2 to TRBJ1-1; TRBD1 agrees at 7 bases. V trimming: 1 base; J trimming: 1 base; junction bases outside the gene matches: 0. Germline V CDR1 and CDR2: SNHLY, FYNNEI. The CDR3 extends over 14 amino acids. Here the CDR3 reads CASSEDRGNTEAFF. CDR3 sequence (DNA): TGTGCCAGCAGTGAAGACAGGGGGAACACTGAAGCTTTCTTT.

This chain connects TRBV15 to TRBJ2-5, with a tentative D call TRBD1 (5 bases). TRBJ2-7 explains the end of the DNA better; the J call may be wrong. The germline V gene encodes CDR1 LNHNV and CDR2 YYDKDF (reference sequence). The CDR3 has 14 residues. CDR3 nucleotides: TGTGCCACCAGCAGAGACAAGGGGCCCTACGAGCAGTACTTC. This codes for CATSRDKGPYEQYF.

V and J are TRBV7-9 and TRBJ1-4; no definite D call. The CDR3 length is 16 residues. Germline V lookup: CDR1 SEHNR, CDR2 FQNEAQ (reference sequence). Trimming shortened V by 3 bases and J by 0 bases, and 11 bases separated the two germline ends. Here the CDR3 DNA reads TGTGCCAGCAGCTTCTCCCCCGGGGCAACTAATGAAAAACTGTTTTTT. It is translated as CASSFSPGATNEKLFF.

Here the CDR3 DNA reads TGTGCCAGCAGTATACAGGATCTGGGTGAAAAACTGTTTTTT. Its translation is CASSIQDLGEKLFF. J is TRBJ1-4 and V is TRBV28, with TRBD1 as a possible D gene (5 bases). CDR3 length: 14 residues. In germline, CDR1 is MDHEN, CDR2 SYDVKM. The V gene lost 5 bases and the J gene lost 7 bases, with 14 bases spanning the gap. The complete variable domain, with remaining parts taken from reference TRBV28 and TRBJ1-4, reads DVKVTQSSRYLVKRTGEKVFLECVQDMDHENMFWYRQDPGLGLRLIYFSYDVKMKEKGDIPEGYSVSREKKERFSLILESASTNQTSMYLCASSIQDLGEKLFFGSGTQLSVL.

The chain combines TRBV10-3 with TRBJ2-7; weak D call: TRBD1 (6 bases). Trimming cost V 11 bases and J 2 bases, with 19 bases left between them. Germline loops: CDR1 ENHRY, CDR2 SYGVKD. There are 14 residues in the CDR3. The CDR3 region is CAAGTLRTAYEQYF. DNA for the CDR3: TGTGCCGCAGGGACGCTAAGGACAGCCTACGAGCAGTACTTC.

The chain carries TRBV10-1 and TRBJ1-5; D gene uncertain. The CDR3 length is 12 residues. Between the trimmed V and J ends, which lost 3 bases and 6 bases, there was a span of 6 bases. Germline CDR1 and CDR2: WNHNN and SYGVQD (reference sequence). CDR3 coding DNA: TGCGCCAGCAGTGACCCGGGTCAGCCCCAGCATTTT. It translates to CASSDPGQPQHF.

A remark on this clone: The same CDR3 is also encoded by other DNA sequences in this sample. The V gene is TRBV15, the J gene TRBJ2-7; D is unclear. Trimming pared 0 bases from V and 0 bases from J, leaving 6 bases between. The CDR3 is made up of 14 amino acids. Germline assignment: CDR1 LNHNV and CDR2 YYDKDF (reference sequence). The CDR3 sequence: CATSRDRGSYEQYF. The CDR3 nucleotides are TGTGCCACCAGCAGAGATCGCGGCTCCTACGAGCAGTACTTC. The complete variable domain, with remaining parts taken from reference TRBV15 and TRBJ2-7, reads DAMVIQNPRYQVTQFGKPVTLSCSQTLNHNVMYWYQQKSSQAPKLLFHYYDKDFNNEADTPDNFQSRRPNTSFCFLDIRSPGLGDTAMYLCATSRDRGSYEQYFGPGTRLTVT.

CDR3 in amino acids: CASSPTGRLPDTQYF. CDR3 in DNA: TGTGCCAGTAGCCCCACAGGGAGACTACCAGATACGCAGTATTTT. The chain employs TRBV19 and TRBJ2-3; D might be TRBD1 (6 bases). V was clipped by 6 bases and J by 4 bases, with 17 bases between them. This CDR3 contains 15 residues. The germline gives CDR1 LNHDA, CDR2 SQIVND (reference sequence). Variable domain in full (rest from reference TRBV19 and TRBJ2-3): DGGITQSPKYLFRKEGQNVTLSCEQNLNHDAMYWYRQDPGQGLRLIYYSQIVNDFQKGDIAEGYSVSREKKESFPLTVTSAQKNPTAFYLCASSPTGRLPDTQYFGPGTRLTVL.

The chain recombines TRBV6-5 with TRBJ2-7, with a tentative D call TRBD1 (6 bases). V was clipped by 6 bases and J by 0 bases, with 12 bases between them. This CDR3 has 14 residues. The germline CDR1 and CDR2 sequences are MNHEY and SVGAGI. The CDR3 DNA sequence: TGTGCCAGCAGACCCGACAGGTCCTCCTACGAGCAGTACTTC. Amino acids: CASRPDRSSYEQYF.

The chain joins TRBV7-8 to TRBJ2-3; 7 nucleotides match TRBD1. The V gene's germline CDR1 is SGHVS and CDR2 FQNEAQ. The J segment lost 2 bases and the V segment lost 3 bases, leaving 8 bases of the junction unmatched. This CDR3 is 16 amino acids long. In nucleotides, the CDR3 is TGTGCCAGCAGCTTGCCGGACAGGTCTAACACAGATACGCAGTATTTT. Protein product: CASSLPDRSNTDTQYF. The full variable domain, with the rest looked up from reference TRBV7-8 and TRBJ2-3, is GAGVSQSPRYKVAKRGQDVALRCDPISGHVSLFWYQQALGQGPEFLTYFQNEAQLDKSGLPSDRFFAERPEGSVSTLKIQRTQQEDSAVYLCASSLPDRSNTDTQYFGPGTRLTVL.

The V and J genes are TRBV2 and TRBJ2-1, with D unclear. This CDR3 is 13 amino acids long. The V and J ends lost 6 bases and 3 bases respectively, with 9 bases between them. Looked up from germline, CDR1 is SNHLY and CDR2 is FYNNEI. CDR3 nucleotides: TGTGCCAGCAGAGGGTATCGCTACAATGAGCAGTTCTTC. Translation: CASRGYRYNEQFF.

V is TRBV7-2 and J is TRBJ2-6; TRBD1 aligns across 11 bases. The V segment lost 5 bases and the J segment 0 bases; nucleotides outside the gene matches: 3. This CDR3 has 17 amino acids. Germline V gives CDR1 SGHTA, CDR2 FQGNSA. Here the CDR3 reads CASSKGTGGSGANVLTF. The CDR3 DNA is TGTGCCAGCAGCAAGGGGACAGGGGGCTCTGGGGCCAACGTCCTGACTTTC.

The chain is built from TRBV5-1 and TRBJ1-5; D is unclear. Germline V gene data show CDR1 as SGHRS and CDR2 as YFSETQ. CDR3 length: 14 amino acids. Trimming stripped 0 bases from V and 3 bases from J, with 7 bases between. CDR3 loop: CASSLGETNQPQHF. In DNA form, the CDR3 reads TGCGCCAGCAGCTTGGGGGAAACCAATCAGCCCCAGCATTTT.

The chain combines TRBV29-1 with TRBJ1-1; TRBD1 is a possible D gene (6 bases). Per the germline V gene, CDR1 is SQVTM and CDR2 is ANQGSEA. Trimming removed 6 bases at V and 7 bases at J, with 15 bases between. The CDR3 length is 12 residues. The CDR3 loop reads CSVAATGLEAFF. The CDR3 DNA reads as TGCAGCGTCGCAGCCACAGGGCTTGAAGCTTTCTTT.